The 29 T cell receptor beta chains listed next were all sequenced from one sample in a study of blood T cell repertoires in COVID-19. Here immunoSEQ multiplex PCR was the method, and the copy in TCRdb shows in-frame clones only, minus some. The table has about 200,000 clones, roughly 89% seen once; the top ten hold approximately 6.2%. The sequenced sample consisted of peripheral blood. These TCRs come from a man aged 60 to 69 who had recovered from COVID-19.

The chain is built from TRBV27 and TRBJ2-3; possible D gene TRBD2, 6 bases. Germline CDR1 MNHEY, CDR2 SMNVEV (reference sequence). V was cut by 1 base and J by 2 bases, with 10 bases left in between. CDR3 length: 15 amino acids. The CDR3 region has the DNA TGTGCCAGCAGTTTATTCGGGAGCCTCACAGATACGCAGTATTTT. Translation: CASSLFGSLTDTQYF.

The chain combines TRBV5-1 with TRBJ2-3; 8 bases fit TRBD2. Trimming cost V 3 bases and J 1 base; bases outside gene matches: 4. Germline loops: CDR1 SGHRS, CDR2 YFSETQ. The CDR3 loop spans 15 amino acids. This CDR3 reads CASSSGGHGTDTQYF. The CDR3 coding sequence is TGCGCCAGCAGCTCGGGGGGGCACGGCACAGATACGCAGTATTTT. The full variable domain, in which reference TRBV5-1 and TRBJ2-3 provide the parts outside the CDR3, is KAGVTQTPRYLIKTRGQQVTLSCSPISGHRSVSWYQQTPGQGLQFLFEYFSETQRNKGNFPGRFSGRQFSNSRSEMNVSTLELGDSALYLCASSSGGHGTDTQYFGPGTRLTVL.

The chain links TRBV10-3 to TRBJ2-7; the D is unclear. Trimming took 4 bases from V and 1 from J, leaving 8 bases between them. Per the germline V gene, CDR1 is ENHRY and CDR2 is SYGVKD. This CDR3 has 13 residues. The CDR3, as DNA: TGTGCCATCAGTGCTGCAGGATCCTACGAGCAGTACTTC. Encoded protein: CAISAAGSYEQYF.

CDR3 sequence reads: CASSGGGGGANEQFF. Written as DNA, the CDR3 is TGTGCCAGCAGTGGGGGCGGCGGGGGGGCGAATGAGCAGTTCTTC. The rearrangement joins TRBV2 to TRBJ2-1, with 9 positions matching TRBD2. The CDR3 covers 15 residues. V lost 4 bases, J lost 7 bases, and 8 bases stayed unmatched. Germline V CDR1 and CDR2: SNHLY, FYNNEI.

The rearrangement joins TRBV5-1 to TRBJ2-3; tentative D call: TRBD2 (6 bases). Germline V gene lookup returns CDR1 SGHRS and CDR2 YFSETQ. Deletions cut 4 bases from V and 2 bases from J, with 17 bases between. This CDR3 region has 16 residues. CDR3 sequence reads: CASSPRLAGSTDTQYF. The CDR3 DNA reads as TGCGCCAGCAGCCCACGACTTGCGGGATCCACAGATACGCAGTATTTT.

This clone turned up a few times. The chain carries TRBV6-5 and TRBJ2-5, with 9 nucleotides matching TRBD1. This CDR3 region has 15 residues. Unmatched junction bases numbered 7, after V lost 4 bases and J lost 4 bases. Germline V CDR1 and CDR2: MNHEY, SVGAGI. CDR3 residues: CASSFGTGSGETQYF. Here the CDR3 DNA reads TGTGCCAGCAGTTTTGGGACAGGGAGTGGAGAGACCCAGTACTTC.

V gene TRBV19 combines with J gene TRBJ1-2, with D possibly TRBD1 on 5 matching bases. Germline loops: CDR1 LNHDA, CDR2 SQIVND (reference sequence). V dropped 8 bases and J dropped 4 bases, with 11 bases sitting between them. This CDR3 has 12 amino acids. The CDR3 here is CASSQDGYGYTF. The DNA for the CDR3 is TGTGCCAGTTCACAGGATGGCTATGGCTACACCTTC.

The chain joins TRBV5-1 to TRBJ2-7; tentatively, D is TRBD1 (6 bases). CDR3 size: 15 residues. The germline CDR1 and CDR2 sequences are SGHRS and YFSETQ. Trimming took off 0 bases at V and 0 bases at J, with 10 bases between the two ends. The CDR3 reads CASSLGVTGSYEQYF. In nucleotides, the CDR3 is TGCGCCAGCAGCTTGGGGGTGACAGGCTCCTACGAGCAGTACTTC.

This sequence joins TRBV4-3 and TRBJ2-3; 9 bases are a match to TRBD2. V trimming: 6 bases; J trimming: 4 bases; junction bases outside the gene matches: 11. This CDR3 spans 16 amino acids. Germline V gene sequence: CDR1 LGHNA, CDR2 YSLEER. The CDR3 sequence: CASSEGRASGADTQYF. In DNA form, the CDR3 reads TGCGCCAGCAGTGAAGGGAGGGCTAGCGGGGCAGATACGCAGTATTTT.

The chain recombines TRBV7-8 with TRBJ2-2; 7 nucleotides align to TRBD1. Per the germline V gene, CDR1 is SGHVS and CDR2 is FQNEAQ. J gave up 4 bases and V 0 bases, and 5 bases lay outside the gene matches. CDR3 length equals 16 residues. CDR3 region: CASSLAKGQRTGELFF. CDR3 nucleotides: TGTGCCAGCAGCTTAGCGAAGGGACAGCGCACCGGGGAGCTGTTTTTT.

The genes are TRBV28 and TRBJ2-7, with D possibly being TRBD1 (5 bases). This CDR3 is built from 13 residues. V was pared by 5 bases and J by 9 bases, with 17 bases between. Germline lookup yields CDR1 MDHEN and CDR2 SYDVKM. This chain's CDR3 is CASSPAPRRGQYF. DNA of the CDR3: TGTGCCAGCAGTCCCGCCCCCAGAAGGGGGCAGTACTTC.

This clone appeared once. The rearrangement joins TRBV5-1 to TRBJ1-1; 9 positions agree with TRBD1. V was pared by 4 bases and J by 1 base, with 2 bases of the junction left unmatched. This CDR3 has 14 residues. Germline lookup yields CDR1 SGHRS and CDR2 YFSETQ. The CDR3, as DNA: TGCGCCAGCAGCCCACAGGGGGCGAACACTGAAGCTTTCTTT. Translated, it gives CASSPQGANTEAFF.

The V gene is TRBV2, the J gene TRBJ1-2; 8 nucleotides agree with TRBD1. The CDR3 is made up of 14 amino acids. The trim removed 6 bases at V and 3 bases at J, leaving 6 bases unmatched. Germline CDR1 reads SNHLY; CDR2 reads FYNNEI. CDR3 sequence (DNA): TGTGCCAGCAGAGAGGAACAGGGGGACTATGGCTACACCTTC. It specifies CASREEQGDYGYTF. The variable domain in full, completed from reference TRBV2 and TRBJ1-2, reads EPEVTQTPSHQVTQMGQEVILRCVPISNHLYFYWYRQILGQKVEFLVSFYNNEISEKSEIFDDQFSVERPDGSNFTLKIRSTKLEDSAMYFCASREEQGDYGYTFGSGTRLTVV.

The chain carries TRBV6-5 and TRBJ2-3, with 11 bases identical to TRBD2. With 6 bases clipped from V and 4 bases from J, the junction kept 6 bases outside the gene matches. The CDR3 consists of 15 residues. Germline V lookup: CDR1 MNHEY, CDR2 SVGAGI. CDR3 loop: CASRLSGGVPDTQYF. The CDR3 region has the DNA TGTGCCAGCAGACTTAGCGGGGGGGTTCCAGATACGCAGTATTTT.

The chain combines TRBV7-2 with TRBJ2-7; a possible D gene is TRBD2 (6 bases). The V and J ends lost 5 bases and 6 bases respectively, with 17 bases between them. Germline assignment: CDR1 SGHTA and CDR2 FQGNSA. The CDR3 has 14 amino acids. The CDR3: CASSPGGRPSEQYF. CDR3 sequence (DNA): TGTGCCAGCAGCCCCGGGGGTAGGCCCTCCGAGCAGTACTTC.

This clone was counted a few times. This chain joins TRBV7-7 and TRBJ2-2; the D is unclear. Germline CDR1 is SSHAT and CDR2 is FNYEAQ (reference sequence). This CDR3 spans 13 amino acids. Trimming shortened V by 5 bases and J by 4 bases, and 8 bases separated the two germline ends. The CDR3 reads CASSPLSTGELFF. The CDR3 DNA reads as TGTGCCAGCAGCCCCTTGAGCACCGGGGAGCTGTTTTTT.

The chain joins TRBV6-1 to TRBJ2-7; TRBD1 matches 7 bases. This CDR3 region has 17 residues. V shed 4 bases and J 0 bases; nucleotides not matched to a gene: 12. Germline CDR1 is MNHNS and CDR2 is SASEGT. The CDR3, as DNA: TGTGCCAGCAGTGCTTCCCGGGCAGGGGGAATCTCCTACGAGCAGTACTTC. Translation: CASSASRAGGISYEQYF.

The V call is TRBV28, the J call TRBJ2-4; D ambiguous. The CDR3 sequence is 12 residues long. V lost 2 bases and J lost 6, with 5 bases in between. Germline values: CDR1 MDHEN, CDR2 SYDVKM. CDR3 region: CASSLPGNIQYF. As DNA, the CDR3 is TGTGCCAGCAGTTTACCCGGAAACATTCAGTACTTC.

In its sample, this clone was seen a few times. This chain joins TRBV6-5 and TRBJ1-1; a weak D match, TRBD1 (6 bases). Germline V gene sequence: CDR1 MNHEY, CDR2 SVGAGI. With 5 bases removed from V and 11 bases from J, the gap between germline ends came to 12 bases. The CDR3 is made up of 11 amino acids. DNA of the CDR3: TGTGCCAGCAGTCAGGGGCGGCATGCTTTCTTT. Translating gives CASSQGRHAFF.

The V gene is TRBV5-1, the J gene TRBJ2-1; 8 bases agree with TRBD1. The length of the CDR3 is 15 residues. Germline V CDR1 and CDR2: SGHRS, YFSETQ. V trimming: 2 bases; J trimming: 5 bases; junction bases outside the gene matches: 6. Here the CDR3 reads CASSFPGQGHNEQFF. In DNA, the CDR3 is TGCGCCAGCAGCTTCCCAGGACAGGGCCACAATGAGCAGTTCTTC.

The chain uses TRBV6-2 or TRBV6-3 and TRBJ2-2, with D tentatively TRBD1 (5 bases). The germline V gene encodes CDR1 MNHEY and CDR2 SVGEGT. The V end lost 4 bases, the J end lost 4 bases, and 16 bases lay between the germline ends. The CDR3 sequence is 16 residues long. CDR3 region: CASSSAARVSTGELFF. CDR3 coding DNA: TGTGCCAGCAGTTCCGCGGCCAGGGTGTCCACCGGGGAGCTGTTTTTT.

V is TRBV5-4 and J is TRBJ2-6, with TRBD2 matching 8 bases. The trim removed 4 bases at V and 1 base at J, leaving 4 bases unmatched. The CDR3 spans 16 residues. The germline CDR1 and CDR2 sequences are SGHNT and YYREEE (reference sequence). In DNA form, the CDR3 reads TGTGCCAGCAGCCCGGGAGGGGATTCTGGGGCCAACGTCCTGACTTTC. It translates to CASSPGGDSGANVLTF. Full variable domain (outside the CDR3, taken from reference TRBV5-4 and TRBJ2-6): ETGVTQSPTHLIKTRGQQVTLRCSSQSGHNTVSWYQQALGQGPQFIFQYYREEENGRGNFPPRFSGLQFPNYSSELNVNALELDDSALYLCASSPGGDSGANVLTFGAGSRLTVL.

The CDR3 DNA sequence: TGTGCCATCAGTGAGTCGGTCCTATCGTCCCAAGAGACCCAGTACTTC. It encodes CAISESVLSSQETQYF. The chain recombines TRBV10-3 with TRBJ2-5; D is unresolved. V was trimmed by 0 bases and J by 1 base, leaving 12 bases between them. Germline lookup yields CDR1 ENHRY and CDR2 SYGVKD. This CDR3 region has 16 residues.

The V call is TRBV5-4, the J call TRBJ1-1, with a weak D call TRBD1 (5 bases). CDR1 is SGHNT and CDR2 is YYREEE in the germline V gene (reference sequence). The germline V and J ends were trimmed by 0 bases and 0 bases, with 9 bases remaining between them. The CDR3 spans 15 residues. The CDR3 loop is CASSLERGMNTEAFF. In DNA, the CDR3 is TGTGCCAGCAGCTTGGAGCGGGGGATGAACACTGAAGCTTTCTTT.

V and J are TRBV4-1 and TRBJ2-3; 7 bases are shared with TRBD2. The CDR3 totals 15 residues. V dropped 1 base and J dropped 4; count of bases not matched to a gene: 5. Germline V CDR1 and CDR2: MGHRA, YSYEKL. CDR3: CASSQVGTKSDTQYF. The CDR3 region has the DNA TGCGCCAGCAGCCAAGTCGGGACTAAGTCAGATACGCAGTATTTT.

DNA for the CDR3: TGTGCCAGCAGCAACCGACAGGGTTATTACGAGCAGTACTTC. It specifies CASSNRQGYYEQYF. The chain uses TRBV9 and TRBJ2-7, with TRBD1 matching 7 bases. There are 14 residues in the CDR3. V gave up 4 bases and J gave up 4 bases; unmatched junction bases: 8. Germline-derived CDR1 and CDR2 are SGDLS and YYNGEE.

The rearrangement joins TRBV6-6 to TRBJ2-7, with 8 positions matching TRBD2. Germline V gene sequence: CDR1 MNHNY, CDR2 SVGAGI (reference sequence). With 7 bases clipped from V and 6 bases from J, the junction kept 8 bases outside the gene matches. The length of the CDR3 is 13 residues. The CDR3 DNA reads TGTGCCAGCACCCCGGGAGGGTCTGGCGAGCAGTACTTC. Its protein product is CASTPGGSGEQYF.

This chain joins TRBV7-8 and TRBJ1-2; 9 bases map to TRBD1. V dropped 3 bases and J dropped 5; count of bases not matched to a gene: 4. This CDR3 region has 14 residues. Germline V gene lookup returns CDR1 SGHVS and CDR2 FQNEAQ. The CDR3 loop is CASSLGQGQYGYTF. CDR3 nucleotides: TGTGCCAGCAGCTTGGGACAGGGTCAATATGGCTACACCTTC.

The CDR3 bases are TGTGCCAGCAGCTCAGGGGCCTCTAATGAAAAACTGTTTTTT. The encoded protein is CASSSGASNEKLFF. This chain uses TRBV7-3 with TRBJ1-4, with D possibly being TRBD1 (6 bases). The V and J ends lost 4 bases and 3 bases respectively, with 9 bases between them. Germline assignment: CDR1 SGHTA and CDR2 FQGTGA. The CDR3 has 14 residues.